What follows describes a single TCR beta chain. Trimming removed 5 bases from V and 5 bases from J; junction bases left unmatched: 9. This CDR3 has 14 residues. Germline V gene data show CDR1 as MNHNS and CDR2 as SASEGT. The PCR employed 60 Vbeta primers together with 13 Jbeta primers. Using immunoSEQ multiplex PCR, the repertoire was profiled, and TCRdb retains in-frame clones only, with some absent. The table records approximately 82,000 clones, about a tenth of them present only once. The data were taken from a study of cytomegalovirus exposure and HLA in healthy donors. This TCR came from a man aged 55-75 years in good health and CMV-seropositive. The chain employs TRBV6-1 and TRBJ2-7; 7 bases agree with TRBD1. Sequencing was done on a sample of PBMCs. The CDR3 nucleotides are TGTGCCAGCAGTCCCCTGAGACAGGGCCACGAGCAGTACGTC. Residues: CASSPLRQGHEQYV.